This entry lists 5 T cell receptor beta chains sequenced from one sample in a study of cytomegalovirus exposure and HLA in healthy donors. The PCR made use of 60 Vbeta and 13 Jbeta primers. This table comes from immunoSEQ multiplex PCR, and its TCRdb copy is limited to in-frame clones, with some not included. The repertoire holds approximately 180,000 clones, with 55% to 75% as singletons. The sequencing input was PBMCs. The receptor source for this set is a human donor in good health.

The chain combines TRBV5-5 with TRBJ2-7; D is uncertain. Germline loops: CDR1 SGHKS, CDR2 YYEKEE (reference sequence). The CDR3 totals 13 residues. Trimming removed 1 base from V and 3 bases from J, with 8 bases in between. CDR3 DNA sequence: TGTGCCAGCAGCTTGTCGCAGAACTACGAGCAGTACTTC. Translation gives CASSLSQNYEQYF.

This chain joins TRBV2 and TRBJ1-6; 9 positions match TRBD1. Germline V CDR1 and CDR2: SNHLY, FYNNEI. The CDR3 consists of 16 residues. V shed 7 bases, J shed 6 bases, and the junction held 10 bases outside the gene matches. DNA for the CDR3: TGTGCCAGCAATCCGGGACAGGGATTTTCTAATTCACCCCTCCACTTT. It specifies CASNPGQGFSNSPLHF.

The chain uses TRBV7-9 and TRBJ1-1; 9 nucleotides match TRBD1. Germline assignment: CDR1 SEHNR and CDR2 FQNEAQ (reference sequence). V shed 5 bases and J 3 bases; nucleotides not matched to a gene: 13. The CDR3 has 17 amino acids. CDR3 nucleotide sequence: TGTGCCAGCAGCCCAGGACAGGGGCGCCTTCGGGACACTGAAGCTTTCTTT. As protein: CASSPGQGRLRDTEAFF.

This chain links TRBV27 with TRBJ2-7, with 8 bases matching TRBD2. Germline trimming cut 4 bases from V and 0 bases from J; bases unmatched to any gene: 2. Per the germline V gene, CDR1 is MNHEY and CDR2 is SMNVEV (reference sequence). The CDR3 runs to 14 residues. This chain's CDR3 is CASSWAGGSYEQYF. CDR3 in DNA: TGTGCCAGCAGTTGGGCGGGGGGCTCCTACGAGCAGTACTTC.

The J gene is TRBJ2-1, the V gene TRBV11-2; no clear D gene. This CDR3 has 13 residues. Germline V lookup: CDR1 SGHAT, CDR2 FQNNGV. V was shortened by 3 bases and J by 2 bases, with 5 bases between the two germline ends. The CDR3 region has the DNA TGTGCCAGCAGCTTCAGCGCCTACAATGAGCAGTTCTTC. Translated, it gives CASSFSAYNEQFF.